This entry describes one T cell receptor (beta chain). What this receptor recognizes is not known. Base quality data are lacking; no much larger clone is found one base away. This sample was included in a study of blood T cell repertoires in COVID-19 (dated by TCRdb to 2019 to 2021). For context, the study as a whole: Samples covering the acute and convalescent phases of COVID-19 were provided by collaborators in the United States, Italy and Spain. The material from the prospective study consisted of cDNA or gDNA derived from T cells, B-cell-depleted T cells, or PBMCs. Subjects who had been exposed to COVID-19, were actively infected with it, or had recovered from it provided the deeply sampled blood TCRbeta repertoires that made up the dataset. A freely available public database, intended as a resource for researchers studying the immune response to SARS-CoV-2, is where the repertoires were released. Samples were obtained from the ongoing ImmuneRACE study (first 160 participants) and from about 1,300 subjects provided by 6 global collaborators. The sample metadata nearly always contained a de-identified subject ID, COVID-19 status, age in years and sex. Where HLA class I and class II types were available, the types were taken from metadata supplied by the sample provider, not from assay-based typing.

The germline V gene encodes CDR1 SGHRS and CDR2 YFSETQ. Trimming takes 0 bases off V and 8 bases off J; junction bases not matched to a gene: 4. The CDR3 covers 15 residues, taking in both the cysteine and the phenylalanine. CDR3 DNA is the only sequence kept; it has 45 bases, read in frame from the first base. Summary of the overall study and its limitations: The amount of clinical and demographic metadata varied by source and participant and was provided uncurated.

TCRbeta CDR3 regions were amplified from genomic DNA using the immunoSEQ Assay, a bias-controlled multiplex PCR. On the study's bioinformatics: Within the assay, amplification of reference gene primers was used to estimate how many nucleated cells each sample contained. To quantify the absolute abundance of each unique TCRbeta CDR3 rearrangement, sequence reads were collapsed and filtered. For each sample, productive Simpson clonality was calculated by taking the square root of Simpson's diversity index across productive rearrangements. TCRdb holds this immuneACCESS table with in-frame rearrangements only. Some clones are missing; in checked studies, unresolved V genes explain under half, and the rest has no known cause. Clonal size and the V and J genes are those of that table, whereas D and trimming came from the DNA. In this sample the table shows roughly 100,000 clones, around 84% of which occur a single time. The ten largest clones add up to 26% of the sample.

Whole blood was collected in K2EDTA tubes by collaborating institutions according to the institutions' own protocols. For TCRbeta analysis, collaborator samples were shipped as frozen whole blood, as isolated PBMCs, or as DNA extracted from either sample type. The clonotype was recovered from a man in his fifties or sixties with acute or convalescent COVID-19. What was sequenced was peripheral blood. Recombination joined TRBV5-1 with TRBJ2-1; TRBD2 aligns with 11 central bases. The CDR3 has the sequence CASSLVAGGFDEQFF. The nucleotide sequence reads TGCGCCAGCAGCTTGGTAGCGGGAGGGTTCGATGAGCAGTTCTTC.